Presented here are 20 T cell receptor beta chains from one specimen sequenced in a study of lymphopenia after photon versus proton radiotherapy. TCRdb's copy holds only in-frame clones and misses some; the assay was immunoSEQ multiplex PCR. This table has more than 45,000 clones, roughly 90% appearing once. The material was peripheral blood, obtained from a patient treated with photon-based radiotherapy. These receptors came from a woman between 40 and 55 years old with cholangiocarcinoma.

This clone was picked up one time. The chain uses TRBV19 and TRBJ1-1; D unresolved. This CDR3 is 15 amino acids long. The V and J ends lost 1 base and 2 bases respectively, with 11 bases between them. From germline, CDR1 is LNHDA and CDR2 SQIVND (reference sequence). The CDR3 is CASSIGGSLNTEAFF. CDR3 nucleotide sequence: TGTGCCAGTAGTATAGGCGGAAGCCTTAACACTGAAGCTTTCTTT.

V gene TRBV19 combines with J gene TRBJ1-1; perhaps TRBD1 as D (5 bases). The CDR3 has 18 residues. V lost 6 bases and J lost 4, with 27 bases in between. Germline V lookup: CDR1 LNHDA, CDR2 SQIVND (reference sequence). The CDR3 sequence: CASSLGRSSGTRTTEAFF. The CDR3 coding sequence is TGTGCCAGTAGCCTCGGGAGATCCTCAGGGACCCGGACCACTGAAGCTTTCTTT.

CDR3 residues: CASSLRRGGNSPLHF. The CDR3, as DNA: TGTGCCAGCAGTTTACGTCGGGGTGGTAATTCACCCCTCCACTTT. This sequence joins TRBV28 and TRBJ1-6; D not certain. V lost 2 bases to trimming and J lost 6 bases, with 11 bases between them. CDR1 is MDHEN and CDR2 is SYDVKM in the germline V gene. The CDR3 is 15 amino acids.

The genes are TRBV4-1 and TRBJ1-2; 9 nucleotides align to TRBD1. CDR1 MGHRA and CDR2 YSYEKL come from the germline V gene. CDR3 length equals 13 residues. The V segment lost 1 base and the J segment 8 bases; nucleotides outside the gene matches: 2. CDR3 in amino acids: CASSQGTGDGYTF. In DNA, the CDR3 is TGCGCCAGCAGCCAAGGGACAGGGGACGGCTACACCTTC.

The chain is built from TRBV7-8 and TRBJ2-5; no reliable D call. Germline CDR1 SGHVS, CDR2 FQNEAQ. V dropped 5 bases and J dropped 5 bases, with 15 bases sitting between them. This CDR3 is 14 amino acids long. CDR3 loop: CASSPWVTMETQYF. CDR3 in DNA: TGTGCCAGCAGCCCCTGGGTGACGATGGAGACCCAGTACTTC.

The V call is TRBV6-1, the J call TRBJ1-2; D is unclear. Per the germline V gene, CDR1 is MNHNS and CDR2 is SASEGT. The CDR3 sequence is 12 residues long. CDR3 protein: CATTQQRHGYTF. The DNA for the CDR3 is TGTGCAACGACACAACAACGCCATGGCTACACCTTC.

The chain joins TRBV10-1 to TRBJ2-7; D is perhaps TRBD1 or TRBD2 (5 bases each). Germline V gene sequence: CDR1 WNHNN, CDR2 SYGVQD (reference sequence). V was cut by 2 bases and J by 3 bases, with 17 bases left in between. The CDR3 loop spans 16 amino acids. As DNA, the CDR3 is TGCGCCAGCAGTGAGGGGGACCCGAGGAACGGCTACGAGCAGTACTTC. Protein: CASSEGDPRNGYEQYF.

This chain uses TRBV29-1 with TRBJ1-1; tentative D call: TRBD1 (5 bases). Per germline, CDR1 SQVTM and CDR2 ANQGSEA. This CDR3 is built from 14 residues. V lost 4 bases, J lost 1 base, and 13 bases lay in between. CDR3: CSVGSGTANTEAFF. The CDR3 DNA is TGCAGCGTTGGTTCCGGGACGGCGAACACTGAAGCTTTCTTT.

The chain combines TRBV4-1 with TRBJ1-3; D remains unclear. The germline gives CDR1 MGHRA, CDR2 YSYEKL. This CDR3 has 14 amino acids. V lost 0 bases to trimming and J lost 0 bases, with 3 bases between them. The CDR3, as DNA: TGCGCCAGCAGCCAAGATTCCTCTGGAAACACCATATATTTT. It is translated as CASSQDSSGNTIYF.

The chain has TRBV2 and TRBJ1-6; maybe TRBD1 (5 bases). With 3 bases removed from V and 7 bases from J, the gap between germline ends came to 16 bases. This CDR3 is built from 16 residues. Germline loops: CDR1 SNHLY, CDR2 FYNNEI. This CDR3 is CASSDRSPGLNSPLHF. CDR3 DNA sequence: TGTGCCAGCAGTGACCGTTCACCAGGGCTGAATTCACCCCTCCACTTT.

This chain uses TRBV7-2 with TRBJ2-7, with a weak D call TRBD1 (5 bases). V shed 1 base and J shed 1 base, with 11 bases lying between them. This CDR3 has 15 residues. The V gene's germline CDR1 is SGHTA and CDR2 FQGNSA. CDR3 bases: TGTGCCAGCAGCTTAGGATCCACAGGTTCCTACGAGCAGTACTTC. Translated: CASSLGSTGSYEQYF.

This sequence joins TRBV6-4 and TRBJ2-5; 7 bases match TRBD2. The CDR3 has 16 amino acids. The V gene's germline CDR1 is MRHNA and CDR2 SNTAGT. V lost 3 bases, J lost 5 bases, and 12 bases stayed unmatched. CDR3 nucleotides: TGTGCCAGCAGTGAAACGGGAGGAGGGAGCGCGGAGACCCAGTACTTC. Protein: CASSETGGGSAETQYF.

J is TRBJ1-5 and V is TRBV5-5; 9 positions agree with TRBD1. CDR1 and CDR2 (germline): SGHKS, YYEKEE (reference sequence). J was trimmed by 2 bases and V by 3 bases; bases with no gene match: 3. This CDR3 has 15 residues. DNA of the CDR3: TGTGCCAGCAGCTCGGACAGGGGTGGCAATCAGCCCCAGCATTTT. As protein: CASSSDRGGNQPQHF.

CDR3 amino acids: CSVPDRENTQYF. As DNA, the CDR3 is TGCAGCGTCCCCGATAGGGAGAATACGCAGTATTTT. The chain couples TRBV29-1 to TRBJ2-3; maybe TRBD2 (5 bases). Germline CDR1 reads SQVTM; CDR2 reads ANQGSEA. The CDR3 runs 12 residues. The V end lost 6 bases, the J end lost 7 bases, and 14 bases lay between the germline ends.

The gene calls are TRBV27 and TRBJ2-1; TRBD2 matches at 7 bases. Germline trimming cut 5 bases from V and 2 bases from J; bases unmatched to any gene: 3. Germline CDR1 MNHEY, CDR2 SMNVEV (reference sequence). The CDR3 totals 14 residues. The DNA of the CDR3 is TGTGCCAGCAGTAATAGCGGGCCCTACAATGAGCAGTTCTTC. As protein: CASSNSGPYNEQFF.

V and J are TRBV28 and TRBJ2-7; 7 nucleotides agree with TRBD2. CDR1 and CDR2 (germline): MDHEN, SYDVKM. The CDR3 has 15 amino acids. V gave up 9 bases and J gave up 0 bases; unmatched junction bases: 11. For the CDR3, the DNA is TGTGCCAGTACCCCGGGAGGATCCACCTCCTACGAGCAGTACTTC. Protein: CASTPGGSTSYEQYF.

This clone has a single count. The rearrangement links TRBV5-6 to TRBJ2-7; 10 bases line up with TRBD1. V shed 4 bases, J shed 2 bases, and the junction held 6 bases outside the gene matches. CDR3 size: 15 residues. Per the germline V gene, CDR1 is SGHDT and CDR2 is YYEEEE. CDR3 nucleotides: TGTGCCAGCAGCCCGGGACAGGGGCCGGCCTACGAGCAGTACTTC. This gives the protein CASSPGQGPAYEQYF.

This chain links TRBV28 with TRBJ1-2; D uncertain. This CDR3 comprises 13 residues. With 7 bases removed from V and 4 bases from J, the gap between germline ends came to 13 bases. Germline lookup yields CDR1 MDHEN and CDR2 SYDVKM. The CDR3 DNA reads TGTGCCAGCACCAGACTAGGGTCCTATGGCTACACCTTC. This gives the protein CASTRLGSYGYTF.

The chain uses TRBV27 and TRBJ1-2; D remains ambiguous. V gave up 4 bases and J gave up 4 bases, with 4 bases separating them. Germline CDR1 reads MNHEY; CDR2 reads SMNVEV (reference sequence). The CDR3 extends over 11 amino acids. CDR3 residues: CASSSGYGYTF. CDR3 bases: TGTGCCAGCAGTTCAGGCTATGGCTACACCTTC.

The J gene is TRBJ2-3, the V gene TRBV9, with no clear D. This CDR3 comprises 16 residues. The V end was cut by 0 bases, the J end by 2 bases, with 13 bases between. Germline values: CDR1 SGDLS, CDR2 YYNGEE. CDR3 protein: CASSVVNGATTDTQYF. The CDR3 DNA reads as TGTGCCAGCAGCGTAGTCAACGGAGCTACCACAGATACGCAGTATTTT. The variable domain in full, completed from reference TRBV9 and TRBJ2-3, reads DSGVTQTPKHLITATGQRVTLRCSPRSGDLSVYWYQQSLDQGLQFLIQYYNGEERAKGNILERFSAQQFPDLHSELNLSSLELGDSALYFCASSVVNGATTDTQYFGPGTRLTVL.